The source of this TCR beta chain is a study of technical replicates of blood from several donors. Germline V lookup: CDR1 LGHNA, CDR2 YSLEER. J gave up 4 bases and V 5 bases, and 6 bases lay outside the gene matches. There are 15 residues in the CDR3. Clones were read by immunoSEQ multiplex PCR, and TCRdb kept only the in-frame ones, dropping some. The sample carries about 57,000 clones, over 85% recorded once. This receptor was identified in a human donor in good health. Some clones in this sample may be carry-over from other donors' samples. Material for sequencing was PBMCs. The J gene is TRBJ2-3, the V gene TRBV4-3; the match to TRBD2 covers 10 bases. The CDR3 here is CASSSSGGAADTQYF. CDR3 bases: TGCGCCAGCAGCTCGAGCGGGGGGGCGGCAGATACGCAGTATTTT.